A single sample is the source of the 26 T cell receptor beta chains below, sequenced in a study of T-cell reconstitution after alpha-beta-depleted transplantation in children. A library of TCRbeta sequences, prepared with unique molecular identifiers, was generated. Via MiXCR, TCRdb re-called the PCR reads, giving one row per CDR3 protein. The repertoire holds some 300,000 distinct CDR3 sequences, with about 9.5% as singletons. Sequencing used PBMCs, obtained before TCRalphabeta/CD19-depleted stem cell transplant. These receptors came from a boy under two years old with acute myeloid leukemia, due to receive a stem cell transplant.

There are many counts of this clonotype. V usage is TRBV28 and J usage is TRBJ2-5; either TRBD1 or TRBD2 may fit D (5 bases each). The CDR3 is 14 residues long. Germline assignment: CDR1 MDHEN and CDR2 SYDVKM. Trimming left V 6 bases short and J 4 bases short, with 15 bases between. This CDR3 reads CASRTPGTPETQYF. The DNA of the CDR3 is TGTGCCAGCAGGACACCGGGGACCCCAGAGACCCAGTACTTC.

The chain carries TRBV11-2 and TRBJ2-7; D might be TRBD1 (6 bases). V shed 1 base and J shed 5 bases, with 15 bases lying between them. Per germline, CDR1 SGHAT and CDR2 FQNNGV. There are 15 residues in the CDR3. The CDR3 DNA reads TGTGCCAGCAGCTTAGTCAATACAGGGAGCGACGAGCAGTACTTC. Its translation is CASSLVNTGSDEQYF.

The table lists this clonotype with many counts. V usage is TRBV27 and J usage is TRBJ2-3, with 10 bases lining up with TRBD2. Germline values: CDR1 MNHEY, CDR2 SMNVEV (reference sequence). V gave up 3 bases and J gave up 5 bases; unmatched junction bases: 5. CDR3 length: 15 amino acids. The CDR3 bases are TGTGCCAGCAGTTTGAAGCGGGGGGGCCGAGATACGCAGTATTTT. Amino acid sequence: CASSLKRGGRDTQYF.

This chain joins TRBV19 and TRBJ2-5; possible D gene TRBD1, 6 bases. Trimming left V 5 bases short and J 5 bases short, with 12 bases between. The germline V gene has CDR1 LNHDA and CDR2 SQIVND (reference sequence). The CDR3 is 13 amino acids. CDR3 protein: CASSFRGMETQYF. The DNA of the CDR3 is TGTGCCAGTAGTTTTAGGGGGATGGAGACCCAGTACTTC. Combining the CDR3 with reference TRBV19 and TRBJ2-5 gives the whole variable domain DGGITQSPKYLFRKEGQNVTLSCEQNLNHDAMYWYRQDPGQGLRLIYYSQIVNDFQKGDIAEGYSVSREKKESFPLTVTSAQKNPTAFYLCASSFRGMETQYFGPGTRLLVL.

This clonotype showed up many times. The chain combines TRBV5-4 with TRBJ2-3, with TRBD2 matching over 10 bases. Germline CDR1 and CDR2: SGHNT and YYREEE (reference sequence). Trimming removed 2 bases from V and 3 bases from J; junction bases left unmatched: 6. The CDR3 extends over 16 amino acids. Written as DNA, the CDR3 is TGTGCCAGCAGCTTTCCGGGACTAGCGCGAACAGATACGCAGTATTTT. Encoded protein: CASSFPGLARTDTQYF.

About this clonotype: This may be a read error: a much more frequent sequence differs by one nucleotide. The V call is TRBV29-1, the J call TRBJ2-4; D perhaps matches TRBD1 (6 bases). Germline V gene sequence: CDR1 SQVTM, CDR2 ANQGSEA. This CDR3 spans 12 amino acids. V was cut by 7 bases and J by 4 bases, with 11 bases left in between. CDR3: CSGGTSKNIQYF. CDR3 coding DNA: TGCAGCGGTGGGACATCGAAAAACATTCAGTACTTC.

This clonotype was found a few times. The V call is TRBV20-1, the J call TRBJ2-1, with D hard to call. The CDR3 extends over 11 amino acids. The V gene's germline CDR1 is DFQATT and CDR2 SNEGSKA (reference sequence). V was shortened by 6 bases and J by 8 bases, with 11 bases between the two germline ends. The CDR3 DNA reads TGCAGTGCCAAGAACAGCTATGAGCAGTTCTTC. It translates to CSAKNSYEQFF.

This clonotype was observed many times. This chain joins TRBV12-5 and TRBJ2-3; the match to TRBD2 covers 10 bases. The CDR3 has 17 amino acids. With V trimmed by 0 bases and J by 3 bases, 6 bases remained unmatched. CDR1 is LGHNT, CDR2 FRNRAP, per germline. The CDR3 coding sequence is TGTGCTAGTGGTTTGGTGGTTAGCGGGAGGAGGACAGATACGCAGTATTTT. Its translation is CASGLVVSGRRTDTQYF.

Comments on this clonotype: At one end, the junction sequence differs from germline, possibly due to a read error. This sequence joins TRBV28 and TRBJ2-1; 8 positions agree with TRBD2. CDR1 is MDHEN and CDR2 is SYDVKM in the germline V gene. The CDR3 consists of 18 residues. CDR3 nucleotides: TGTGACAGCAGTCTTCCTAGCGGGCCTTTAAACTCCTACAATGAGCAGTTCTTC. The encoded protein is CDSSLPSGPLNSYNEQFF.

This clonotype was seen only a few times. The chain combines TRBV7-8 with TRBJ2-1; D gene unclear. The germline V gene has CDR1 SGHVS and CDR2 FQNEAQ. V lost 1 base and J lost 8, with 12 bases in between. CDR3 length: 14 residues. CDR3 DNA sequence: TGTGCCAGCAGCTTAGGACGGGCTGTGGATGAGCAGTTCTTC. Protein product: CASSLGRAVDEQFF.

The chain combines TRBV2 with TRBJ2-7, with no clear D. The CDR3 totals 14 residues. From germline, CDR1 is SNHLY and CDR2 FYNNEI. V was pared by 7 bases and J by 2 bases, with 15 bases between. The CDR3 sequence: CASTRWPGAYEQYF. The CDR3 nucleotides are TGTGCCAGCACTCGTTGGCCTGGGGCCTACGAGCAGTACTTC.

In its sample, this clonotype was seen a few times. V and J are TRBV7-2 and TRBJ2-3, with D possibly TRBD1 on 6 matching bases. Trimming stripped 0 bases from V and 7 bases from J, with 20 bases between. The CDR3 consists of 17 residues. The germline V gene has CDR1 SGHTA and CDR2 FQGNSA. CDR3 sequence: CASSLAQGLAVKYTQYF. For the CDR3, the DNA is TGTGCCAGCAGCTTAGCTCAGGGGTTAGCCGTGAAGTATACGCAGTATTTT.

The table lists this clonotype with many counts. The chain employs TRBV28 and TRBJ1-2; 8 bases agree with TRBD1. The germline CDR1 and CDR2 sequences are MDHEN and SYDVKM. This CDR3 has 14 amino acids. V shed 3 bases and J 3 bases; nucleotides not matched to a gene: 3. CDR3 sequence (DNA): TGTGCCAGCAGTTTCCCACAGGGGGACTATGGCTACACCTTC. Encoded protein: CASSFPQGDYGYTF.

This clonotype has a count of ten or more. The J gene is TRBJ2-1, the V gene TRBV11-2; 9 nucleotides match TRBD1. Per germline, CDR1 SGHAT and CDR2 FQNNGV. This CDR3 region has 14 residues. Trimming removed 5 bases from V and 5 bases from J; junction bases left unmatched: 4. CDR3 residues: CASSRTGEDNEQFF. For the CDR3, the DNA is TGTGCCAGCAGCCGGACAGGGGAAGACAATGAGCAGTTCTTC.

This clonotype has a count of ten or more. The chain employs TRBV24-1 and TRBJ2-4, with TRBD1 matching over 8 bases. Trimming took 11 bases from V and 2 from J; bases not matched to a gene: 7. The germline CDR1 and CDR2 sequences are KGHDR and SFDVKD. There are 14 residues in the CDR3. Here the CDR3 DNA reads TGTGCCATAAGGGACAGGCGGACCAAAAACATTCAGTACTTC. Residues: CAIRDRRTKNIQYF.

Details on this clonotype: Being one base from a much bigger clone, this may be a read error. The rearrangement uses TRBV19 and TRBJ1-5, with D possibly matching TRBD1 (6 bases). Germline V gene lookup returns CDR1 LNHDA and CDR2 SQIVND (reference sequence). V lost 3 bases and J 9 bases, leaving 18 bases between the germline ends. The CDR3 length is 15 residues. This chain's CDR3 is CASSIFAEGDRPQHF. The DNA for the CDR3 is TGTGCCAGTAGTATCTTTGCGGAGGGGGATCGGCCCCAGCATTTT.

The gene calls are TRBV7-6 and TRBJ1-1; possibly TRBD1 for D (5 bases). V was trimmed by 1 base and J by 0 bases, leaving 9 bases between them. CDR1 and CDR2 (germline): SGHVS, FNYEAQ. This CDR3 has 15 amino acids. Here the CDR3 DNA reads TGTGCCAGCAGCTTAGGGGGCCCCATGAACACTGAAGCTTTCTTT. Amino acids: CASSLGGPMNTEAFF.

This clonotype was detected ten times or more. The chain combines TRBV9 with TRBJ2-7, with 7 bases that match TRBD1. The CDR3 totals 15 residues. The V gene's germline CDR1 is SGDLS and CDR2 YYNGEE. V lost 0 bases and J lost 1; bases outside the gene matches: 4. The CDR3 region is CASSVAGTDSYEQYF. The DNA of the CDR3 is TGTGCCAGCAGCGTAGCAGGGACAGATTCCTACGAGCAGTACTTC.

In this sample, this clonotype turned up many times. V and J are TRBV14 and TRBJ2-6; D remains ambiguous. V gave up 4 bases and J gave up 5 bases, with 15 bases separating them. The CDR3 contains 16 residues. Germline V gene lookup returns CDR1 SGHDN and CDR2 FVKESK. The CDR3 DNA reads TGTGCCAGCAGCCCGCGGACCCTGACGTGGGCCAACGTCCTGACTTTC. Translating gives CASSPRTLTWANVLTF.

This clonotype was picked up many times. In DNA, the CDR3 is TGCAGCGTTGACAGGGGCCTCTACAATGAGCAGTTCTTC. Translated, it gives CSVDRGLYNEQFF. The chain uses TRBV29-1 and TRBJ2-1; D perhaps matches TRBD1 (6 bases). The CDR3 has 13 residues. Trimming pared 3 bases from V and 3 bases from J, leaving 9 bases between. Germline V CDR1 and CDR2: SQVTM, ANQGSEA.

This clonotype was detected many times. The chain recombines TRBV5-5 with TRBJ1-2; D is possibly TRBD1 (5 bases). V was trimmed by 0 bases and J by 0 bases, leaving 18 bases between them. Germline CDR1 reads SGHKS; CDR2 reads YYEKEE (reference sequence). The CDR3 is 18 amino acids. CDR3 nucleotides: TGTGCCAGCAGCTTGGGAGTGAGGGACTCGACAGCTAACTATGGCTACACCTTC. This encodes CASSLGVRDSTANYGYTF. The full variable domain, rest sourced from reference TRBV5-5 and TRBJ1-2, is DAGVTQSPTHLIKTRGQQVTLRCSPISGHKSVSWYQQVLGQGPQFIFQYYEKEERGRGNFPDRFSARQFPNYSSELNVNALLLGDSALYLCASSLGVRDSTANYGYTFGSGTRLTVV.

The genes are TRBV12-3 or TRBV12-4 and TRBJ1-2; a weak D match, TRBD1 (6 bases). This CDR3 spans 12 amino acids. Trimming left V 3 bases short and J 6 bases short, with 8 bases between. The DNA for the CDR3 is TGTGCCAGCAGTTTTCAGGGGCATGGCTACACCTTC. Its protein product is CASSFQGHGYTF.

This clonotype was detected many times. This CDR3 reads CASSLPGGPNTGELFF. The CDR3 nucleotides are TGTGCCAGCAGCTTACCGGGGGGGCCGAACACCGGGGAGCTGTTTTTT. This chain links TRBV7-2 with TRBJ2-2; 8 bases are shared with TRBD2. Germline CDR1 and CDR2: SGHTA and FQGNSA. The CDR3 loop spans 16 amino acids. The ends lost 2 bases at V and 0 bases at J; junction bases unmatched: 2.

This clonotype was seen at least ten times. The genes are TRBV28 and TRBJ1-3; D is unclear. In germline, CDR1 is MDHEN, CDR2 SYDVKM. The CDR3 covers 14 residues. Trimming removed 3 bases from V and 1 base from J, with 7 bases in between. This chain's CDR3 is CASSLGASGNTIYF. In DNA form, the CDR3 reads TGTGCCAGCAGTTTGGGAGCTTCTGGAAACACCATATATTTT.

This clonotype was found many times. The rearrangement joins TRBV5-1 to TRBJ2-1; 7 bases fit TRBD1. Looked up from germline, CDR1 is SGHRS and CDR2 is YFSETQ. The CDR3 spans 15 residues. Losses at the gene ends were 4 bases for V and 0 bases for J; bases not matched to a gene: 4. CDR3 in DNA: TGCGCCAGCAGCCTTACAGGGGACTCCTACAATGAGCAGTTCTTC. Its protein product is CASSLTGDSYNEQFF.

This clonotype was observed at least ten times. The J gene is TRBJ2-1, the V gene TRBV5-1, with D hard to call. This CDR3 comprises 13 residues. Trimming left V 1 base short and J 4 bases short, with 6 bases between. From germline, CDR1 is SGHRS and CDR2 YFSETQ. CDR3 DNA: TGCGCCAGCAGCTTGCAGGTTTACAATGAGCAGTTCTTC. As protein: CASSLQVYNEQFF.